What follows are 21 T cell receptor beta chains derived from one specimen sequenced in a study of T cell changes during pregnancy in multiple sclerosis (dated by TCRdb to the late 2010s). Library generation was performed with the immunoSEQ multiplex PCR assay. TCRdb mirrors the immuneACCESS table, restricted to in-frame sequences. Some clones are absent from its copies; in checked studies, under half trace to an unresolved V gene, and the reason for the others is unknown. The table for this sample lists 85,000 to 130,000 clones; more than 80% of them were counted only once. The biggest ten clones account for under 1.5% of the sample. The input for sequencing was peripheral blood, taken in the second trimester of pregnancy. The receptors stem from a female donor with multiple sclerosis, enrolled in a pregnancy study.

The CDR3 sequence: CSVAGDRGSYEQYF. For the CDR3, the DNA is TGCAGCGTTGCCGGGGACAGGGGGAGTTACGAGCAGTACTTC. The chain uses TRBV29-1 and TRBJ2-7, with 11 bases matching TRBD1. The V and J ends lost 4 bases and 4 bases, in that order; junction bases with no gene match: 6. The CDR3 is 14 residues long. CDR1 and CDR2 (germline): SQVTM, ANQGSEA.

The V gene is TRBV7-9, the J gene TRBJ2-2, with D maybe TRBD1 (5 bases). Germline CDR1 SEHNR, CDR2 FQNEAQ (reference sequence). CDR3 length equals 13 residues. Trimming took off 5 bases at V and 3 bases at J, with 7 bases between the two ends. CDR3 residues: CASSLRDTGELFF. CDR3 bases: TGTGCCAGCAGCCTCAGGGACACCGGGGAGCTGTTTTTT.

The chain has TRBV7-9 and TRBJ2-2; possibly TRBD1 for D (8 bases). V lost 8 bases and J lost 4, with 14 bases in between. This CDR3 is 14 amino acids long. Germline V gene sequence: CDR1 SEHNR, CDR2 FQNEAQ (reference sequence). The CDR3 nucleotides are TGTGCCAGCCAGACAGGGGAGGGCACCGGGGAGCTGTTTTTT. Translation: CASQTGEGTGELFF.

About this clone itself: In the same sample, other DNA sequences code for this CDR3. V and J are TRBV9 and TRBJ2-1; the D is unclear. The CDR3 is 13 amino acids. CDR1 is SGDLS, CDR2 YYNGEE, per germline. Between the trimmed V and J ends, which lost 0 bases and 4 bases, there was a span of 5 bases. CDR3 bases: TGTGCCAGCAGCGTAGGCGATTACAATGAGCAGTTCTTC. Amino acids: CASSVGDYNEQFF.

The gene calls are TRBV28 and TRBJ1-2; 12 nucleotides line up with TRBD1. Trimming removed 6 bases from V and 9 bases from J; junction bases left unmatched: 17. CDR1 MDHEN and CDR2 SYDVKM come from the germline V gene. CDR3 length equals 17 residues. Here the CDR3 reads CASSKDRPGQGAGSYTF. CDR3 bases: TGTGCCAGCAGCAAAGACCGACCGGGACAGGGGGCGGGGAGCTACACCTTC.

The genes are TRBV9 and TRBJ2-2; 12 nucleotides match TRBD2. Per the germline V gene, CDR1 is SGDLS and CDR2 is YYNGEE. This CDR3 contains 18 residues. V lost 4 bases, J lost 5 bases, and 12 bases stayed unmatched. The CDR3 protein is CASSSSVASGGATGELFF. The CDR3 DNA is TGTGCCAGCAGCTCTTCGGTGGCTAGCGGGGGGGCTACCGGGGAGCTGTTTTTT.

The chain joins TRBV7-9 to TRBJ2-1, with 7 bases aligning to TRBD2. J gave up 8 bases and V 3 bases, and 7 bases lay outside the gene matches. Germline V gene sequence: CDR1 SEHNR, CDR2 FQNEAQ (reference sequence). The CDR3 spans 14 residues. CDR3 residues: CASSLGGKGDEQFF. CDR3 nucleotides: TGTGCCAGCAGCTTGGGGGGGAAGGGCGATGAGCAGTTCTTC. The full variable domain, its missing parts supplied by reference TRBV7-9 and TRBJ2-1, is DTGVSQNPRHKITKRGQNVTFRCDPISEHNRLYWYRQTLGQGPEFLTYFQNEAQLEKSRLLSDRFSAERPKGSFSTLEIQRTEQGDSAMYLCASSLGGKGDEQFFGPGTRLTVL.

The chain has TRBV2 and TRBJ2-1; possibly TRBD1 for D (5 bases). Trimming took 6 bases from V and 7 from J, leaving 19 bases between them. Per germline, CDR1 SNHLY and CDR2 FYNNEI. CDR3 length: 15 residues. CDR3 in amino acids: CASSVNRQLRNEQFF. The CDR3 nucleotides are TGTGCCAGCAGCGTCAACAGACAGCTACGGAATGAGCAGTTCTTC.

The chain carries TRBV6-1 and TRBJ2-7; 7 bases are shared with TRBD1. CDR1 MNHNS and CDR2 SASEGT come from the germline V gene. After removal of 2 bases from V and 2 bases from J, the junction contained 3 bases not matched to a gene. This CDR3 has 14 residues. The CDR3 nucleotides read TGTGCCAGCAGTGAACTCCAGGGGGCCTACGAGCAGTACTTC. It translates to CASSELQGAYEQYF.

The V call is TRBV27, the J call TRBJ2-7; possible D gene TRBD2, 6 bases. The CDR3 is 15 residues long. CDR1 and CDR2 (germline): MNHEY, SMNVEV (reference sequence). The ends were cut back, 2 bases at V and 2 bases at J, with 13 bases in the middle. The chain's CDR3 is CASSLRAGLAYEQYF. The DNA for the CDR3 is TGTGCCAGCAGTTTAAGAGCGGGTCTGGCCTACGAGCAGTACTTC.

V gene TRBV5-1 combines with J gene TRBJ2-5; TRBD2 aligns across 10 bases. Looked up from germline, CDR1 is SGHRS and CDR2 is YFSETQ. The CDR3 has 16 amino acids. Unmatched junction bases numbered 10, after V lost 4 bases and J lost 4 bases. This CDR3 is CASSPAGLATRETQYF. CDR3 DNA sequence: TGCGCCAGCAGCCCGGCGGGACTAGCGACCCGAGAGACCCAGTACTTC.

The chain carries TRBV2 and TRBJ2-1, with 7 nucleotides matching TRBD2. CDR3 length equals 14 residues. Germline V gene data show CDR1 as SNHLY and CDR2 as FYNNEI. V lost 8 bases to trimming and J lost 8 bases; unmatched junction nucleotides: 12. The chain's CDR3 is CASGWRGRVDEQFF. For the CDR3, the DNA is TGTGCCAGCGGGTGGCGGGGGAGGGTCGATGAGCAGTTCTTC.

The rearrangement links TRBV6-1 to TRBJ1-5; 10 bases fit TRBD1. This CDR3 is built from 14 residues. Germline CDR1 and CDR2: MNHNS and SASEGT. Trimming took 9 bases from V and 3 from J; bases not matched to a gene: 5. CDR3 sequence (DNA): TGTGCCAGTACCGGGACAGGGGACAATCAGCCCCAGCATTTT. Encoded protein: CASTGTGDNQPQHF.

This CDR3 reads CAWAGPSSYEQYF. In DNA form, the CDR3 reads TGTGCCTGGGCGGGGCCGAGCTCCTACGAGCAGTACTTC. This chain uses TRBV30 with TRBJ2-7, with D perhaps TRBD2 (6 bases). CDR1 is GTSNPN, CDR2 SVGIG, per germline (reference sequence). V lost 5 bases and J 0 bases, leaving 11 bases between the germline ends. The CDR3 has 13 amino acids.

In this sample, this clone turned up once. This chain connects TRBV6-6 to TRBJ1-5, with 8 bases identical to TRBD1. The germline V gene has CDR1 MNHNY and CDR2 SVGAGI (reference sequence). The CDR3 is 16 amino acids. Trimming took 5 bases from V and 2 from J; bases not matched to a gene: 8. DNA of the CDR3: TGTGCCAGCAGTGCCAGGACAGGGTCAGGCAATCAGCCCCAGCATTTT. As protein: CASSARTGSGNQPQHF.

CDR3 sequence: CASSFEARVFGETQYF. The CDR3 region has the DNA TGTGCCAGCAGTTTCGAGGCCAGGGTTTTTGGAGAGACCCAGTACTTC. The gene calls are TRBV28 and TRBJ2-5, with D possibly TRBD1 on 5 matching bases. Trimming shortened V by 3 bases and J by 4 bases, and 18 bases separated the two germline ends. CDR3 length equals 16 residues. Germline loops: CDR1 MDHEN, CDR2 SYDVKM. Filled out from reference TRBV28 and TRBJ2-5, the complete variable domain reads DVKVTQSSRYLVKRTGEKVFLECVQDMDHENMFWYRQDPGLGLRLIYFSYDVKMKEKGDIPEGYSVSREKKERFSLILESASTNQTSMYLCASSFEARVFGETQYFGPGTRLLVL.

The J gene is TRBJ1-1, the V gene TRBV6-5; D is uncertain. This CDR3 has 13 amino acids. Germline V CDR1 and CDR2: MNHEY, SVGAGI. The V and J ends lost 2 bases and 1 base respectively, with 5 bases between them. The CDR3 DNA reads as TGTGCCAGCAGTTACAGACAGAACACTGAAGCTTTCTTT. Translation: CASSYRQNTEAFF.

The chain combines TRBV7-2 with TRBJ1-2; possibly TRBD1 for D (6 bases). CDR1 and CDR2 from the germline V gene are SGHTA and FQGNSA. Trimming took off 5 bases at V and 1 base at J, with 17 bases between the two ends. This CDR3 has 16 amino acids. The CDR3 sequence: CASSTRTELHNYGYTF. CDR3 in DNA: TGTGCCAGCAGCACCCGGACAGAACTTCATAACTATGGCTACACCTTC.

The chain has TRBV5-1 and TRBJ2-2, with D perhaps matching TRBD1 (6 bases). Germline V gene sequence: CDR1 SGHRS, CDR2 YFSETQ. The V end was cut by 3 bases, the J end by 1 base, with 13 bases between. The CDR3 is 16 residues long. The CDR3 DNA sequence: TGCGCCAGCAGCTACTCCGGGACAATGAACACCGGGGAGCTGTTTTTT. Residues: CASSYSGTMNTGELFF. The full variable domain, completed using reference TRBV5-1 and TRBJ2-2, is KAGVTQTPRYLIKTRGQQVTLSCSPISGHRSVSWYQQTPGQGLQFLFEYFSETQRNKGNFPGRFSGRQFSNSRSEMNVSTLELGDSALYLCASSYSGTMNTGELFFGEGSRLTVL.

The rearrangement links TRBV28 to TRBJ1-4; 7 nucleotides match TRBD1. Germline CDR1 reads MDHEN; CDR2 reads SYDVKM. The CDR3 contains 13 residues. V was clipped by 6 bases and J by 7 bases; unmatched bases: 5. CDR3 in amino acids: CASRADRVEKLFF. The DNA for the CDR3 is TGTGCCAGCAGGGCAGACAGGGTTGAAAAACTGTTTTTT.

The V call is TRBV7-5, the J call TRBJ2-6; the table calls TRBD2, which could not be checked here. TRBV7-5 is deemed a pseudogene. The CDR3 contains 19 residues. DNA of the CDR3: TGTGTCAGAAGCTTAGGTACCCCTAGCGGGGGGGCCGGGGCCAACGTCCTGACTTTC. It yields the protein CVRSLGTPSGGAGANVLTF.